Following are 30 T cell receptor beta chains from one sample sequenced in a study of blood T cell repertoires in COVID-19. Sequencing was performed with immunoSEQ multiplex PCR; in TCRdb, only in-frame clones are kept and a portion is missing. The top ten clones hold 1.9% of a sample with some 270,000 clones, roughly 91% of them seen once. What was sequenced was PBMCs or T cells enriched from blood (not recorded which). The receptors stem from a woman aged 60-75 years who had recovered from COVID-19.

This sequence joins TRBV6-5 and TRBJ2-1; the D gene is possibly TRBD2 (7 bases). Germline loops: CDR1 MNHEY, CDR2 SVGAGI. Trimming stripped 5 bases from V and 6 bases from J, with 17 bases between. The CDR3 totals 15 residues. The CDR3, as DNA: TGTGCCAGCAGTCCACGGAGGGGGGGGCCCAATGAGCAGTTCTTC. Amino acid sequence: CASSPRRGGPNEQFF.

This chain links TRBV3-1 (or the pseudogene TRBV3-2) with TRBJ2-5, with 7 bases matching TRBD1. The germline CDR1 and CDR2 sequences are LGHDT and YNNKEL (reference sequence). The junction had 3 bases not matched to a gene; V was cut back by 6 bases and J by 2 bases. This CDR3 is built from 13 residues. CDR3 nucleotide sequence: TGTGCCAGCAGAAGGGGGCCGCAAGAGACCCAGTACTTC. Translation gives CASRRGPQETQYF.

This chain uses TRBV10-3 with TRBJ1-1; possible D gene TRBD1, 6 bases. The CDR3 is 15 amino acids. Germline V CDR1 and CDR2: ENHRY, SYGVKD. V gave up 8 bases and J gave up 5 bases, with 21 bases separating them. CDR3 residues: CAIRGGRGPGTEAFF. The CDR3, as DNA: TGTGCCATCCGGGGGGGCCGGGGGCCGGGAACTGAAGCTTTCTTT.

This chain links TRBV2 with TRBJ2-1, with 7 bases lining up with TRBD1. V trimming: 7 bases; J trimming: 1 base; junction bases outside the gene matches: 7. This CDR3 comprises 15 residues. The germline V gene encodes CDR1 SNHLY and CDR2 FYNNEI. This CDR3 is CASTRQGLSYNEQFF. CDR3 DNA: TGTGCCAGCACCCGACAGGGTCTGTCCTACAATGAGCAGTTCTTC.

The chain uses TRBV10-3 and TRBJ2-2; 13 bases are shared with TRBD2. Germline CDR1 ENHRY, CDR2 SYGVKD. The junction had 3 bases not matched to a gene; V was cut back by 2 bases and J by 6 bases. The CDR3 length is 16 residues. For the CDR3, the DNA is TGTGCCATCAGTGAGGCGGGACTAGCGGGACCCGGGGAGCTGTTTTTT. Translated: CAISEAGLAGPGELFF.

This chain joins TRBV7-2 and TRBJ2-1, with 7 bases identical to TRBD2. Trimming cost V 2 bases and J 5 bases; bases outside gene matches: 12. The CDR3 is 17 residues long. Germline lookup yields CDR1 SGHTA and CDR2 FQGNSA. The CDR3 reads CASSLRRDYLQNNEQFF. Here the CDR3 DNA reads TGTGCCAGCAGCTTACGTCGGGACTACCTACAAAACAATGAGCAGTTCTTC.

This clone was seen a handful of times. The chain couples TRBV4-2 to TRBJ2-7; D not resolved. Trimming took off 3 bases at V and 5 bases at J, with 11 bases between the two ends. Per the germline V gene, CDR1 is LGHNA and CDR2 is YNFKEQ. The CDR3 length is 13 residues. The CDR3 here is CASSQQIKDEQYF. The CDR3, as DNA: TGTGCCAGCAGCCAGCAGATTAAAGACGAGCAGTACTTC.

V and J are TRBV9 and TRBJ2-1, with 8 bases matching TRBD1. With V trimmed by 2 bases and J by 9 bases, 10 bases remained unmatched. This CDR3 has 15 residues. Germline V lookup: CDR1 SGDLS, CDR2 YYNGEE. The CDR3 loop is CASSVSGTGFGEQFF. The CDR3 DNA reads as TGTGCCAGCAGCGTCTCCGGGACAGGTTTTGGTGAGCAGTTCTTC.

A note on this clone: Distinct nucleotide sequences in the sample also encode this CDR3. The V gene is TRBV6-1, the J gene TRBJ1-6, with a weak D call TRBD1 (5 bases). The CDR3 is made up of 14 amino acids. Trimming shortened V by 2 bases and J by 7 bases, and 9 bases separated the two germline ends. The V gene's germline CDR1 is MNHNS and CDR2 SASEGT. The CDR3 bases are TGTGCCAGCAGTGAACTGGGACTCAATTCACCCCTCCACTTT. Amino acid sequence: CASSELGLNSPLHF.

This clone showed up just once. The chain is built from TRBV6-5 and TRBJ1-4; perhaps TRBD1 as D (6 bases). CDR1 and CDR2 (germline): MNHEY, SVGAGI. V was pared by 6 bases and J by 6 bases, with 17 bases between. This CDR3 has 15 amino acids. The CDR3 nucleotides read TGTGCCAGCAGGGGATGGGGGAAGGGGGATGAAAAACTGTTTTTT. Amino acid sequence: CASRGWGKGDEKLFF.

This clone is a singleton in its sample. The chain employs TRBV5-4 and TRBJ2-7; D perhaps matches TRBD2 (6 bases). Germline lookup yields CDR1 SGHNT and CDR2 YYREEE (reference sequence). The CDR3 sequence is 17 residues long. V lost 4 bases and J 5 bases, leaving 25 bases between the germline ends. The CDR3 DNA reads TGTGCCAGCAGCCCGAATCTCGGAGGGAGAAGGGTTAACGAGCAGTACTTC. Protein: CASSPNLGGRRVNEQYF.

The V and J genes are TRBV7-2 and TRBJ2-2; D is uncertain. Trimming removed 7 bases at V and 0 bases at J, with 6 bases between. The CDR3 is made up of 13 amino acids. Per the germline V gene, CDR1 is SGHTA and CDR2 is FQGNSA. The CDR3 is CASTPTNTGELFF. DNA for the CDR3: TGTGCCAGCACCCCTACGAACACCGGGGAGCTGTTTTTT.

The chain carries TRBV18 and TRBJ2-1; TRBD2 aligns across 9 bases. V lost 3 bases, J lost 8 bases, and 5 bases stayed unmatched. Germline V CDR1 and CDR2: KGHSH, LQKENI. The CDR3 has 14 residues. CDR3 in amino acids: CASSPPGTSHEQFF. CDR3 nucleotide sequence: TGTGCCAGCTCACCCCCCGGGACTAGCCATGAGCAGTTCTTC.

The chain joins TRBV27 to TRBJ1-2; 7 bases map to TRBD1. The CDR3 loop spans 14 amino acids. V was clipped by 10 bases and J by 0 bases; unmatched bases: 8. Germline assignment: CDR1 MNHEY and CDR2 SMNVEV (reference sequence). CDR3 loop: CATRRQGSNYGYTF. The DNA of the CDR3 is TGTGCCACCAGGAGACAGGGATCTAACTATGGCTACACCTTC.

V usage is TRBV5-1 and J usage is TRBJ1-2, with 7 bases matching TRBD1. The CDR3 has 13 residues. V gave up 4 bases and J gave up 2 bases; unmatched junction bases: 2. From germline, CDR1 is SGHRS and CDR2 YFSETQ. Written as DNA, the CDR3 is TGCGCCAGCAGCGGGACAGCAAACTATGGCTACACCTTC. Translating it yields CASSGTANYGYTF.

This chain links TRBV5-1 with TRBJ1-5; 7 bases are shared with TRBD1. The CDR3 is made up of 15 amino acids. From germline, CDR1 is SGHRS and CDR2 YFSETQ. Losses at the gene ends were 1 base for V and 7 bases for J; bases not matched to a gene: 8. The CDR3 DNA follows: TGCGCCAGCAGCTTGACAACAGGGGCCCGGCAGCCCCAGCATTTT. It is translated as CASSLTTGARQPQHF.

The chain recombines TRBV5-1 with TRBJ1-4; D is uncertain. Trimming cost V 3 bases and J 4 bases, with 13 bases left between them. The CDR3 spans 15 residues. Looked up from germline, CDR1 is SGHRS and CDR2 is YFSETQ. CDR3 nucleotide sequence: TGCGCCAGCAGCTGGGGAGGGAGCCTTAATGAAAAACTGTTTTTT. Amino acid sequence: CASSWGGSLNEKLFF.

This clone was seen more than once but under ten times. The rearrangement uses TRBV11-2 and TRBJ2-5; D unclear. Germline V gene lookup returns CDR1 SGHAT and CDR2 FQNNGV. CDR3 size: 14 residues. Trimming removed 1 base from V and 8 bases from J, with 14 bases in between. This CDR3 reads CASSLGPQSTTQYF. For the CDR3, the DNA is TGTGCCAGCAGCTTAGGGCCTCAGTCGACAACCCAGTACTTC.

This clone was counted a single time. The chain carries TRBV19 and TRBJ2-1; D ambiguous. The CDR3 contains 14 residues. V was pared by 5 bases and J by 3 bases, with 11 bases between. The germline CDR1 and CDR2 sequences are LNHDA and SQIVND (reference sequence). CDR3: CASSVDWIYNEQFF. The CDR3 DNA follows: TGTGCCAGTAGTGTCGACTGGATCTACAATGAGCAGTTCTTC.

V gene TRBV10-2 combines with J gene TRBJ1-2, with D possibly being TRBD1 (5 bases). The germline V gene encodes CDR1 WSHSY and CDR2 SAAADI. The CDR3 totals 17 residues. The V gene lost 2 bases and the J gene lost 4 bases, with 20 bases spanning the gap. The CDR3: CASSEQWSGQGTYGYTF. CDR3 nucleotides: TGCGCCAGCAGTGAGCAGTGGTCTGGGCAGGGCACCTATGGCTACACCTTC.

The chain uses TRBV10-3 and TRBJ1-2, with D tentatively TRBD1 (5 bases). CDR1 is ENHRY, CDR2 SYGVKD, per germline. Trimming stripped 10 bases from V and 8 bases from J, with 20 bases between. The CDR3 covers 13 residues. The CDR3: CATPGGGGEGYTF. The CDR3 nucleotides are TGTGCCACACCCGGCGGCGGGGGGGAGGGCTACACCTTC.

The chain recombines TRBV6-2 or TRBV6-3 with TRBJ2-7; D gene unclear. CDR1 MNHEY and CDR2 SVGEGT come from the germline V gene. V was cut by 5 bases and J by 4 bases, with 6 bases left in between. The CDR3 extends over 11 amino acids. The DNA of the CDR3 is TGTGCCAGCAGTCACAATTACGAGCAGTACTTC. It encodes CASSHNYEQYF.

V is TRBV3-1 (or the pseudogene TRBV3-2) and J is TRBJ2-7, with 11 nucleotides matching TRBD2. CDR1 and CDR2 (germline): LGHDT, YNNKEL (reference sequence). The J segment lost 3 bases and the V segment lost 4 bases, leaving 11 bases of the junction unmatched. The CDR3 length is 17 residues. CDR3 coding DNA: TGTGCCAGCAGCCTTCTAGCGGGGGGCTCCAGACTCTACGAGCAGTACTTC. Translated: CASSLLAGGSRLYEQYF.

This rearrangement joins TRBV5-1 to TRBJ2-5; TRBD2 matches at 13 bases. Germline CDR1 and CDR2: SGHRS and YFSETQ. The V segment lost 4 bases and the J segment 5 bases; nucleotides outside the gene matches: 5. The CDR3 length is 15 residues. The CDR3 DNA reads as TGCGCCAGCAGCCGGACTAGCGGGGGAGGGGAGACCCAGTACTTC. Protein product: CASSRTSGGGETQYF.

CDR3 nucleotides: TGTGCCAGCAGCTTTACAGGTTACGGGCAGTTCTTC. Amino acids: CASSFTGYGQFF. The rearrangement links TRBV11-2 to TRBJ2-1, with D possibly matching TRBD1 (5 bases). The V and J ends lost 3 bases and 12 bases respectively, with 12 bases between them. Germline loops: CDR1 SGHAT, CDR2 FQNNGV. The length of the CDR3 is 12 residues.

The CDR3 coding sequence is TGTGCCAGCAGCCAAGATAGGAGGGGCTACGAGCAGTACTTC. Translated: CASSQDRRGYEQYF. This chain links TRBV14 with TRBJ2-7; tentatively, D is TRBD2 (6 bases). Germline values: CDR1 SGHDN, CDR2 FVKESK. Trimming stripped 0 bases from V and 3 bases from J, with 9 bases between. The CDR3 has 14 amino acids. The entire variable domain, with the rest obtained from reference TRBV14 and TRBJ2-7, is as follows: EAGVTQFPSHSVIEKGQTVTLRCDPISGHDNLYWYRRVMGKEIKFLLHFVKESKQDESGMPNNRFLAERTGGTYSTLKVQPAELEDSGVYFCASSQDRRGYEQYFGPGTRLTVT.

The chain has TRBV24-1 and TRBJ1-1, with 8 positions matching TRBD1. The germline V gene encodes CDR1 KGHDR and CDR2 SFDVKD. The CDR3 spans 14 residues. Trimming at V came to 4 bases and at J to 8 bases, leaving 8 bases not matched to a gene. The CDR3 sequence: CATSESGQGAEAFF. CDR3 nucleotides: TGTGCCACCAGTGAATCGGGGCAGGGGGCCGAAGCTTTCTTT.

The chain couples TRBV7-2 to TRBJ1-1; tentatively, D is TRBD1 (6 bases). The CDR3 totals 14 residues. Deletions cut 6 bases from V and 0 bases from J, with 11 bases between. Germline V gene data show CDR1 as SGHTA and CDR2 as FQGNSA. CDR3 loop: CASSRTALNTEAFF. The DNA for the CDR3 is TGTGCCAGCAGTAGGACAGCCTTGAACACTGAAGCTTTCTTT.

The chain links TRBV5-1 to TRBJ1-6; 8 bases map to TRBD1. The CDR3 is made up of 16 amino acids. V was pared by 4 bases and J by 7 bases, with 10 bases of the junction left unmatched. Germline CDR1 reads SGHRS; CDR2 reads YFSETQ. CDR3 coding DNA: TGCGCCAGCAGCGCACAGACAGGGGACAACAATTCACCCCTCCACTTT. As protein: CASSAQTGDNNSPLHF.

V is TRBV18 and J is TRBJ2-1; TRBD1 aligns across 7 bases. The CDR3 spans 15 residues. CDR1 is KGHSH and CDR2 is LQKENI in the germline V gene. Trimming cost V 3 bases and J 6 bases; bases outside gene matches: 8. CDR3 in DNA: TGTGCCAGCTCACCCCGACAGGGATTGGTCAATGAGCAGTTCTTC. This gives the protein CASSPRQGLVNEQFF.